The 23 T cell receptor beta chains presented below share a single source sample, sequenced in a study of T cells after yellow fever vaccination. TCRdb reprocessed the 5' RACE reads with MiXCR, giving one entry per CDR3 protein. The data hold about 120,000 distinct CDR3 sequences, with 7.2% observed a single time. The sequenced sample was CD4+ T cells sorted from PBMCs, obtained about 41 days after the first yellow fever vaccination. The receptors shown here come from a young man who received the YFV17D yellow fever vaccine.

This clonotype was recorded at least ten times. This chain joins TRBV10-1 and TRBJ2-3; 7 bases map to TRBD1. Germline V gene lookup returns CDR1 WNHNN and CDR2 SYGVQD (reference sequence). Trimming removed 3 bases from V and 3 bases from J; junction bases left unmatched: 12. The length of the CDR3 is 17 residues. The CDR3 reads CASSESRGQYRTDTQYF. The CDR3 region has the DNA TGCGCCAGCAGTGAATCGAGGGGGCAGTATCGTACAGATACGCAGTATTTT.

About this clonotype: Since a much larger clone is just one base distant, this may be a read error. The chain carries TRBV5-1 and TRBJ2-3, with D perhaps assigned TRBD1 or TRBD2 (5 bases each). This CDR3 is built from 18 residues. CDR1 and CDR2 (germline): SGHRS, YFSETQ. In DNA form, the CDR3 reads TGCGCCAGCACTCTCGGACCCAGGAATGGGGGAAGCACAGATACGCAGAATTTT. It yields the protein CASTLGPRNGGSTDTQNF.

Regarding this clonotype: A much larger clone sits a single nucleotide away, making a read error possible. V gene TRBV12-3 or TRBV12-4 combines with J gene TRBJ2-5, with D maybe TRBD2 (6 bases). The CDR3 runs to 16 residues. With 5 bases removed from V and 4 bases from J, the gap between germline ends came to 20 bases. The CDR3 spells CASSALGGASGETQYF. The CDR3 nucleotides read TGTGCCAGCAGTGCCCTCGGGGGTGCGTCCGGAGAGACCCAGTACTTC.

In its sample, this clonotype was seen many times. The chain links TRBV7-2 to TRBJ2-3; no clear D gene. Trimming left V 1 base short and J 0 bases short, with 8 bases between. Per the germline V gene, CDR1 is SGHTA and CDR2 is FQGNSA. The CDR3 runs 15 residues. In nucleotides, the CDR3 is TGTGCCAGCAGCTTAGACATCACTAGCACAGATACGCAGTATTTT. Translating it yields CASSLDITSTDTQYF. Full variable domain (rest looked up from reference TRBV7-2 and TRBJ2-3): GAGVSQSPSNKVTEKGKDVELRCDPISGHTALYWYRQSLGQGLEFLIYFQGNSAPDKSGLPSDRFSAERTGGSVSTLTIQRTQQEDSAVYLCASSLDITSTDTQYFGPGTRLTVL.

V usage is TRBV7-9 and J usage is TRBJ2-1, with 8 bases lining up with TRBD2. V lost 8 bases and J lost 12; bases outside the gene matches: 15. Germline assignment: CDR1 SEHNR and CDR2 FQNEAQ (reference sequence). CDR3 length equals 14 residues. For the CDR3, the DNA is TGTGCCAGCGGCCGCCCGGACGGGGGGGGTGGGCAGTTCTTC. It encodes CASGRPDGGGGQFF. The full variable domain, with the rest looked up from reference TRBV7-9 and TRBJ2-1, is DTGVSQNPRHKITKRGQNVTFRCDPISEHNRLYWYRQTLGQGPEFLTYFQNEAQLEKSRLLSDRFSAERPKGSFSTLEIQRTEQGDSAMYLCASGRPDGGGGQFFGPGTRLTVL.

This clonotype came up many times. The chain couples TRBV4-3 to TRBJ2-3; no clear D. V shed 1 base and J shed 4 bases, with 9 bases lying between them. The CDR3 consists of 14 residues. CDR1 is LGHNA, CDR2 YSLEER, per germline. Here the CDR3 DNA reads TGCGCCAGCAGCCAAGGGCATTCGGCAGATACGCAGTATTTT. Protein: CASSQGHSADTQYF.

On this clonotype itself: A much bigger clone sits one base away, suggesting this may be a read error. The gene calls are TRBV25-1 and TRBJ2-5; no definite D call. CDR3 length equals 13 residues. V lost 7 bases, J lost 9 bases, and 18 bases lay in between. The V gene's germline CDR1 is MGHDK and CDR2 SYGVNS. CDR3 DNA: TGTGCCAGCATTGATTGGGTCGGAGAACCCCAGTACTTC. The encoded protein is CASIDWVGEPQYF.

This clonotype was observed at least ten times. V and J are TRBV13 and TRBJ1-4, with D perhaps TRBD1 (5 bases). Trimming took 5 bases from V and 3 from J, leaving 10 bases between them. This CDR3 region has 14 residues. Germline values: CDR1 PRHDT, CDR2 FYEKMQ (reference sequence). The CDR3 DNA is TGTGCCAGCAGCCCTAGGGGACCTAATGAAAAACTGTTTTTT. Protein: CASSPRGPNEKLFF.

This clonotype was recorded many times. The chain links TRBV5-1 to TRBJ2-7; possibly TRBD1 for D (6 bases). Between the trimmed V and J ends, which lost 0 bases and 6 bases, there was a span of 13 bases. From germline, CDR1 is SGHRS and CDR2 YFSETQ. CDR3 length: 14 amino acids. CDR3 loop: CASSLDRELSEQYF. The CDR3 DNA sequence: TGCGCCAGCAGCTTGGACAGGGAACTGAGCGAGCAGTACTTC.

V is TRBV20-1 and J is TRBJ2-5, with D tentatively TRBD1 or TRBD2 (6 bases each). Per germline, CDR1 DFQATT and CDR2 SNEGSKA (reference sequence). V lost 6 bases and J lost 5, with 19 bases in between. CDR3 length: 14 residues. DNA for the CDR3: TGCAGTGCCCGACCCACCTGGGGGGCGGAGACCCAGTACTTC. Residues: CSARPTWGAETQYF.

This clonotype was seen ten or more times. The J gene is TRBJ2-1, the V gene TRBV7-2, with 9 bases identical to TRBD1. The CDR3 covers 14 residues. Germline-derived CDR1 and CDR2 are SGHTA and FQGNSA. V lost 3 bases to trimming and J lost 7 bases; unmatched junction nucleotides: 4. The CDR3, as DNA: TGTGCCAGCAGCTTTGACAGGGGGTGGAATGAGCAGTTCTTC. The encoded protein is CASSFDRGWNEQFF.

At least ten counts were recorded for this clonotype. The chain recombines TRBV19 with TRBJ2-2; TRBD2 might be the D (5 bases). Trimming took 8 bases from V and 2 from J, leaving 9 bases between them. CDR1 is LNHDA, CDR2 SQIVND, per germline (reference sequence). The CDR3 sequence is 13 residues long. This chain's CDR3 is CASASPNTGELFF. The DNA of the CDR3 is TGTGCCAGTGCTAGCCCCAACACCGGGGAGCTGTTTTTT.

There are a few counts of this clonotype. J is TRBJ2-3 and V is TRBV3-1; possibly TRBD2 for D (5 bases). The ends were cut back, 6 bases at V and 4 bases at J, with 14 bases in the middle. Germline CDR1 reads LGHDT; CDR2 reads YNNKEL (reference sequence). This CDR3 has 14 amino acids. CDR3 DNA: TGTGCCAGCAGTCTTACTAGTGGCGCAGATACGCAGTATTTT. Residues: CASSLTSGADTQYF.

This clonotype showed up many times. The chain is built from TRBV3-1 and TRBJ1-6; D unresolved. The CDR3 length is 14 residues. Trimming took off 6 bases at V and 9 bases at J, with 15 bases between the two ends. Germline V CDR1 and CDR2: LGHDT, YNNKEL (reference sequence). The CDR3 region has the DNA TGTGCCAGCAGTCGACAAACCCTCGGTTCACCCCTCCACTTT. Protein product: CASSRQTLGSPLHF.

This clonotype was counted many times. This sequence joins TRBV4-1 and TRBJ1-2, with D unresolved. The germline V gene encodes CDR1 MGHRA and CDR2 YSYEKL. This CDR3 is 14 amino acids long. Trimming removed 0 bases from V and 4 bases from J, with 9 bases in between. CDR3 loop: CASSQDFGGYGYTF. CDR3 in DNA: TGCGCCAGCAGCCAAGATTTCGGTGGCTATGGCTACACCTTC.

There are many counts of this clonotype. The genes are TRBV6-1 and TRBJ2-2, with D uncertain. V lost 0 bases and J 4 bases, leaving 12 bases between the germline ends. Per the germline V gene, CDR1 is MNHNS and CDR2 is SASEGT. The CDR3 length is 16 residues. CDR3 sequence (DNA): TGTGCCAGCAGTGAAGCGAGTTGGGTGACCACCGGGGAGCTGTTTTTT. Amino acid sequence: CASSEASWVTTGELFF.

This clonotype was recorded at least ten times. This chain links TRBV7-2 with TRBJ2-1, with no clear D. The CDR3 spans 16 residues. Germline lookup yields CDR1 SGHTA and CDR2 FQGNSA. Trimming stripped 4 bases from V and 1 base from J, with 14 bases between. CDR3 residues: CASSSLVRVSYNEQFF. The CDR3 nucleotides are TGTGCCAGCAGCTCTTTGGTGCGCGTGTCCTACAATGAGCAGTTCTTC. The whole variable domain, remainder taken from reference TRBV7-2 and TRBJ2-1, is GAGVSQSPSNKVTEKGKDVELRCDPISGHTALYWYRQSLGQGLEFLIYFQGNSAPDKSGLPSDRFSAERTGGSVSTLTIQRTQQEDSAVYLCASSSLVRVSYNEQFFGPGTRLTVL.

There are many counts of this clonotype. The chain links TRBV28 to TRBJ2-1; 9 bases align to TRBD1. There are 13 residues in the CDR3. Germline values: CDR1 MDHEN, CDR2 SYDVKM. V lost 5 bases and J lost 9; bases outside the gene matches: 5. The CDR3: CASSPDRGGEQFF. CDR3 coding DNA: TGTGCCAGCAGTCCGGACAGGGGCGGTGAGCAGTTCTTC.

This clonotype was seen many times. This rearrangement joins TRBV7-8 to TRBJ1-5, with D uncertain. The germline V and J ends were trimmed by 5 bases and 1 base, with 12 bases remaining between them. The germline CDR1 and CDR2 sequences are SGHVS and FQNEAQ. The length of the CDR3 is 15 residues. The DNA for the CDR3 is TGTGCCAGCAGCGGACGGCGGCTCAGCAATCAGCCCCAGCATTTT. Its translation: CASSGRRLSNQPQHF.

This clonotype appeared many times. The chain is built from TRBV6-5 and TRBJ2-7, with 8 bases that match TRBD1. This CDR3 spans 14 amino acids. With V trimmed by 8 bases and J by 2 bases, 8 bases remained unmatched. CDR1 and CDR2 from the germline V gene are MNHEY and SVGAGI. Here the CDR3 DNA reads TGTGCCAGCCGCCCCGGGACAGGTCCCTACGAGCAGTACTTC. It translates to CASRPGTGPYEQYF.

In its sample, this clonotype was seen many times. The V gene is TRBV7-8, the J gene TRBJ1-1, with D hard to call. V shed 1 base and J shed 0 bases, with 9 bases lying between them. CDR1 is SGHVS and CDR2 is FQNEAQ in the germline V gene. The CDR3 covers 15 residues. The CDR3 spells CASSLVPGMNTEAFF. CDR3 nucleotides: TGTGCCAGCAGCTTAGTTCCAGGAATGAACACTGAAGCTTTCTTT.

This clonotype was counted ten times or more. This rearrangement joins TRBV19 to TRBJ2-5; D is unclear. V was pared by 6 bases and J by 5 bases, with 10 bases between. Germline values: CDR1 LNHDA, CDR2 SQIVND (reference sequence). This CDR3 has 12 residues. The CDR3 DNA sequence: TGTGCCAGTAGCACCGTAAAGGAGACCCAGTACTTC. Amino acids: CASSTVKETQYF. The whole variable domain, remainder taken from reference TRBV19 and TRBJ2-5, is DGGITQSPKYLFRKEGQNVTLSCEQNLNHDAMYWYRQDPGQGLRLIYYSQIVNDFQKGDIAEGYSVSREKKESFPLTVTSAQKNPTAFYLCASSTVKETQYFGPGTRLLVL.

This clonotype was observed many times. The V and J genes are TRBV7-6 and TRBJ2-1, with 9 bases that match TRBD2. Germline V gives CDR1 SGHVS, CDR2 FNYEAQ. The CDR3 is 14 amino acids. The V and J ends lost 7 bases and 5 bases, in that order; junction bases with no gene match: 6. CDR3 in amino acids: CASTPGLADNEQFF. The CDR3 region has the DNA TGTGCCAGCACCCCGGGACTAGCCGACAATGAGCAGTTCTTC.